One sample yielded the 22 T cell receptor beta chains listed below, sequenced in a study of blood T cell repertoires in COVID-19 (dated by TCRdb to the early 2020s). To prepare the library, the immunoSEQ multiplex PCR assay was applied. TCRdb took over this immuneACCESS table, retaining in-frame rearrangements with V and J assigned. Such tables are incomplete; in checked studies, under half of the missing clones stem from an unresolved V gene, and the remainder is unexplained. For this sample there are just over 60,000 clones; over 60% appear just once. The ten largest clones capture around 21% of the sample. Specimen: peripheral blood. Every receptor here comes from a man younger than 45 with COVID-19, enrolled during active disease.

The chain combines TRBV30 with TRBJ1-6; maybe TRBD1 (5 bases). This CDR3 is built from 16 residues. Germline V gene lookup returns CDR1 GTSNPN and CDR2 SVGIG (reference sequence). V gave up 3 bases and J gave up 10 bases, with 22 bases separating them. CDR3 protein: CAWRGGGRAGYSPLHF. CDR3 in DNA: TGTGCCTGGAGGGGGGGAGGCAGGGCTGGATACTCACCCCTCCACTTT.

The chain recombines TRBV28 with TRBJ2-3; D possibly corresponds to TRBD1 (5 bases). The germline V gene has CDR1 MDHEN and CDR2 SYDVKM. Trimming shortened V by 5 bases and J by 0 bases, and 15 bases separated the two germline ends. The CDR3 sequence is 16 residues long. In nucleotides, the CDR3 is TGTGCCAGCAGTCTAAGGGGAAGCACTAGCACAGATACGCAGTATTTT. Amino acids: CASSLRGSTSTDTQYF.

The chain has TRBV27 and TRBJ2-1; possibly TRBD1 for D (6 bases). V gave up 6 bases and J gave up 4 bases, with 16 bases separating them. The CDR3 length is 15 residues. The germline gives CDR1 MNHEY, CDR2 SMNVEV (reference sequence). CDR3 loop: CASRIQGGIYNEQFF. DNA of the CDR3: TGTGCCAGCAGGATCCAAGGGGGTATATACAATGAGCAGTTCTTC.

The table lists this clone with a count of one. This chain joins TRBV4-2 and TRBJ1-1, with TRBD1 matching over 7 bases. Germline CDR1 LGHNA, CDR2 YNFKEQ. This CDR3 region has 15 residues. V shed 5 bases, J shed 0 bases, and the junction held 6 bases outside the gene matches. CDR3 residues: CASSKGQVMNTEAFF. In DNA form, the CDR3 reads TGTGCCAGCAGCAAAGGACAGGTCATGAACACTGAAGCTTTCTTT.

The chain links TRBV30 to TRBJ1-1; D is uncertain. Germline-derived CDR1 and CDR2 are GTSNPN and SVGIG (reference sequence). This CDR3 region has 14 residues. V was cut by 8 bases and J by 1 base, with 17 bases left in between. The DNA for the CDR3 is TGTGCCCGCCACGCGCGTACAGAGAACACTGAAGCTTTCTTT. It specifies CARHARTENTEAFF.

This clone occurred once. This sequence joins TRBV28 and TRBJ1-2; D possibly corresponds to TRBD1 (5 bases). The germline V and J ends were trimmed by 6 bases and 8 bases, with 16 bases remaining between them. The CDR3 is 13 residues long. Germline V CDR1 and CDR2: MDHEN, SYDVKM. The CDR3 region is CASRAWQGKGYTF. In nucleotides, the CDR3 is TGTGCCAGCAGGGCTTGGCAGGGTAAAGGCTACACCTTC.

This chain joins TRBV18 and TRBJ1-2; tentatively, D is TRBD1 (5 bases). Germline lookup yields CDR1 KGHSH and CDR2 LQKENI. The CDR3 loop spans 15 amino acids. V dropped 0 bases and J dropped 3 bases, with 11 bases sitting between them. The DNA for the CDR3 is TGTGCCAGCTCACCACCGCTGGGGCGTCACTATGGCTACACCTTC. It is translated as CASSPPLGRHYGYTF.

The V gene is TRBV4-1, the J gene TRBJ1-5, with D possibly TRBD1 on 5 matching bases. The V gene lost 0 bases and the J gene lost 6 bases, with 15 bases spanning the gap. In germline, CDR1 is MGHRA, CDR2 YSYEKL. There are 16 residues in the CDR3. CDR3 nucleotides: TGCGCCAGCAGCCAAGATCCGGAGGGCGGGGGTCAGCCCCAGCATTTT. The encoded protein is CASSQDPEGGGQPQHF.

V is TRBV4-1 and J is TRBJ2-1, with a possible D match to TRBD2 (7 bases). V shed 3 bases and J shed 4 bases, with 13 bases lying between them. Germline V gene lookup returns CDR1 MGHRA and CDR2 YSYEKL. This CDR3 contains 15 residues. The CDR3 bases are TGCGCCAGCAGCCACGAGGGGGGGGAATACAATGAGCAGTTCTTC. This translates into CASSHEGGEYNEQFF.

The chain uses TRBV5-4 and TRBJ2-7; 13 positions agree with TRBD2. Unmatched junction bases numbered 6, after V lost 4 bases and J lost 2 bases. Germline V gene data show CDR1 as SGHNT and CDR2 as YYREEE (reference sequence). The CDR3 is 16 residues long. The CDR3 nucleotides are TGTGCCAGCAGCCCGGGACTAGCGGGATCCACCTACGAGCAGTACTTC. Amino acids: CASSPGLAGSTYEQYF.

The CDR3 region is CATSERGTDTQYF. The CDR3, as DNA: TGTGCCACCAGTGAGCGGGGGACAGATACGCAGTATTTT. The V gene is TRBV24-1, the J gene TRBJ2-3; 7 nucleotides agree with TRBD2. Germline V gives CDR1 KGHDR, CDR2 SFDVKD. This CDR3 spans 13 amino acids. Trimming at V came to 4 bases and at J to 3 bases, leaving 0 bases not matched to a gene.

DNA of the CDR3: TGTGCCAGCAGTTACACGGGGACAGGGGGCTTCTATGGCTACACCTTC. It is translated as CASSYTGTGGFYGYTF. The V call is TRBV6-5, the J call TRBJ1-2; the match to TRBD1 covers 12 bases. With V trimmed by 2 bases and J by 4 bases, 5 bases remained unmatched. Looked up from germline, CDR1 is MNHEY and CDR2 is SVGAGI. The CDR3 is 16 residues long.

Notes on this clone: The junction and the germline gene differ at one end; a read error may be behind it. This chain links TRBV2 with TRBJ2-2; a weak D match, TRBD2 (5 bases). Germline V lookup: CDR1 SNHLY, CDR2 FYNNEI. The CDR3 has 14 amino acids. In DNA form, the CDR3 reads TGTGCCAGCAGCGAAGGACTGTACACCGGGGAGCTGTTTTTT. It encodes CASSEGLYTGELFF.

The genes are TRBV5-6 and TRBJ2-7; 7 bases match TRBD1. This CDR3 spans 13 amino acids. CDR1 SGHDT and CDR2 YYEEEE come from the germline V gene. V shed 5 bases and J 5 bases; nucleotides not matched to a gene: 7. CDR3 in DNA: TGTGCCAGCAGTTTCGACAGGGTTGACGAGCAGTACTTC. It encodes CASSFDRVDEQYF. Variable domain in full (rest from reference TRBV5-6 and TRBJ2-7): DAGVTQSPTHLIKTRGQQVTLRCSPKSGHDTVSWYQQALGQGPQFIFQYYEEEERQRGNFPDRFSGHQFPNYSSELNVNALLLGDSALYLCASSFDRVDEQYFGPGTRLTVT.

The J gene is TRBJ2-3, the V gene TRBV7-2; 9 bases fit TRBD2. With 8 bases clipped from V and 2 bases from J, the junction kept 5 bases outside the gene matches. CDR1 and CDR2 from the germline V gene are SGHTA and FQGNSA. This CDR3 is 14 amino acids long. This CDR3 is CASGLAGNTDTQYF. The DNA of the CDR3 is TGTGCCAGCGGTCTAGCGGGAAACACAGATACGCAGTATTTT.

This clone was seen just once. The chain is built from TRBV4-2 and TRBJ1-4; no firm D call. The V gene's germline CDR1 is LGHNA and CDR2 YNFKEQ. The CDR3 spans 15 residues. Trimming pared 4 bases from V and 8 bases from J, leaving 17 bases between. The CDR3 sequence is CASSPMLATNEKLFF. CDR3 coding DNA: TGTGCCAGCAGCCCGATGCTAGCCACCAACGAAAAACTGTTTTTT.

The chain recombines TRBV7-3 with TRBJ2-1; maybe TRBD2 (6 bases). The germline CDR1 and CDR2 sequences are SGHTA and FQGTGA. Deletions cut 3 bases from V and 6 bases from J, with 9 bases between. The CDR3 consists of 13 residues. CDR3 sequence: CASSLREANEQFF. CDR3 coding DNA: TGTGCCAGCAGCTTGAGGGAGGCCAATGAGCAGTTCTTC.

The chain is built from TRBV7-2 and TRBJ1-6, with 8 bases identical to TRBD1. CDR3 size: 16 residues. The germline gives CDR1 SGHTA, CDR2 FQGNSA. Unmatched junction bases numbered 8, after V lost 1 base and J lost 9 bases. The CDR3 protein is CASSLEGQGAGSPLHF. The CDR3 region has the DNA TGTGCCAGCAGCTTAGAAGGGCAGGGGGCAGGTTCACCCCTCCACTTT.

The chain is built from TRBV30 and TRBJ1-1, with a possible D match to TRBD1 (5 bases). The length of the CDR3 is 12 residues. Trimming removed 4 bases from V and 3 bases from J, with 9 bases in between. Germline V lookup: CDR1 GTSNPN, CDR2 SVGIG (reference sequence). CDR3 sequence: CAWKGRDTEAFF. DNA of the CDR3: TGTGCCTGGAAGGGCAGGGACACTGAAGCTTTCTTT. Full variable domain (remainder filled in from reference TRBV30 and TRBJ1-1): SQTIHQWPATLVQPVGSPLSLECTVEGTSNPNLYWYRQAAGRGLQLLFYSVGIGQISSEVPQNLSASRPQDRQFILSSKKLLLSDSGFYLCAWKGRDTEAFFGQGTRLTVV.

V and J are TRBV7-2 and TRBJ2-5, with 13 bases matching TRBD2. From germline, CDR1 is SGHTA and CDR2 FQGNSA. V lost 7 bases, J lost 0 bases, and 5 bases stayed unmatched. The CDR3 covers 16 residues. As DNA, the CDR3 is TGTGCCAGCAACCCGACTAGCGGGGGGTACCAAGAGACCCAGTACTTC. Translation gives CASNPTSGGYQETQYF.

The genes are TRBV30 and TRBJ2-1; a possible D gene is TRBD1 (6 bases). CDR1 GTSNPN and CDR2 SVGIG come from the germline V gene (reference sequence). There are 13 residues in the CDR3. The ends were cut back, 7 bases at V and 6 bases at J, with 16 bases in the middle. In DNA form, the CDR3 reads TGTGCCTACTTACACTTGACAGGCAATGAGCAGTTCTTC. Translating it yields CAYLHLTGNEQFF.

The sample holds a few counts of this clone. The chain couples TRBV7-3 to TRBJ2-5; a weak D match, TRBD2 (6 bases). Germline CDR1 SGHTA, CDR2 FQGTGA. The CDR3 is 14 residues long. Trimming removed 0 bases at V and 5 bases at J, with 10 bases between. The CDR3 here is CASSLTGGWETQYF. The CDR3 nucleotides read TGTGCCAGCAGCTTAACGGGAGGATGGGAGACCCAGTACTTC.